One sample yielded the 24 T cell receptor beta chains listed below, sequenced in a study of T-cell memory formation after mild COVID-19. TCRdb itself ran the 5' RACE reads through MiXCR, one entry per CDR3 protein. This table has under 400,000 distinct CDR3 sequences, under 25% appearing once. Sequencing was done on a sample of PBMCs or a T cell subset sorted from them (not recorded which). The receptors come from an adult woman who had mild COVID-19 (a few samples of this study predate the infection). Cell type and time point are not known.

The gene calls are TRBV5-1 and TRBJ1-1; D is uncertain. The CDR3 runs to 16 residues. With 2 bases removed from V and 0 bases from J, the gap between germline ends came to 14 bases. Germline V gene data show CDR1 as SGHRS and CDR2 as YFSETQ. CDR3 region: CASSFNLNIVNTEAFF. In DNA, the CDR3 is TGCGCCAGCAGCTTTAACCTCAACATCGTGAACACTGAAGCTTTCTTT.

The chain combines TRBV4-1 with TRBJ1-5; 7 positions match TRBD1. The CDR3 runs to 14 residues. CDR1 MGHRA and CDR2 YSYEKL come from the germline V gene. V shed 4 bases and J 4 bases; nucleotides not matched to a gene: 4. CDR3 sequence reads: CASSPGTANQPQHF. The CDR3 DNA follows: TGCGCCAGCAGCCCAGGGACAGCAAATCAGCCCCAGCATTTT.

The CDR3 sequence is CASSSRAVLSTEAFF. The CDR3 DNA sequence: TGTGCCAGCAGCTCCAGGGCGGTCTTGAGCACTGAAGCTTTCTTT. The gene calls are TRBV7-9 and TRBJ1-1; the D gene is possibly TRBD1 (5 bases). CDR3 length: 15 residues. Germline CDR1 reads SEHNR; CDR2 reads FQNEAQ (reference sequence). The germline V and J ends were trimmed by 4 bases and 4 bases, with 16 bases remaining between them.

In this sample, this clonotype turned up a few times. The chain uses TRBV29-1 and TRBJ2-7, with a tentative D call TRBD2 (6 bases). This CDR3 has 13 residues. Germline lookup yields CDR1 SQVTM and CDR2 ANQGSEA. Trimming removed 4 bases from V and 3 bases from J, with 13 bases in between. Here the CDR3 DNA reads TGCAGCGTTGTAGGTAGCGGCGGCTACGAGCAGTACTTC. Its translation: CSVVGSGGYEQYF.

This clonotype appeared a few times. The V and J genes are TRBV7-8 and TRBJ2-1; 7 bases map to TRBD1. The CDR3 extends over 15 amino acids. V shed 4 bases and J 0 bases; nucleotides not matched to a gene: 3. Germline V CDR1 and CDR2: SGHVS, FQNEAQ. This CDR3 reads CASSSRTGSYNEQFF. The CDR3 DNA sequence: TGTGCCAGCAGCTCGCGGACAGGCTCCTACAATGAGCAGTTCTTC.

V usage is TRBV6-5 and J usage is TRBJ1-4; D might be TRBD1 (5 bases). The V end was cut by 0 bases, the J end by 0 bases, with 11 bases between. The CDR3 covers 17 residues. CDR1 and CDR2 from the germline V gene are MNHEY and SVGAGI. The CDR3 sequence: CASSYSTGTATNEKLFF. As DNA, the CDR3 is TGTGCCAGCAGTTACTCTACGGGGACGGCAACTAATGAAAAACTGTTTTTT.

This sequence joins TRBV12-3 or TRBV12-4 and TRBJ1-2, with TRBD1 identical over 9 bases. This CDR3 is built from 14 residues. V lost 4 bases and J lost 5; bases outside the gene matches: 5. CDR3 in amino acids: CASSSGTGTYGYTF. For the CDR3, the DNA is TGTGCCAGCAGTTCTGGGACAGGGACGTATGGCTACACCTTC.

This clonotype has more than one count but fewer than ten. The J gene is TRBJ2-1, the V gene TRBV18; the D gene is possibly TRBD2 (6 bases). This CDR3 spans 15 amino acids. Germline lookup yields CDR1 KGHSH and CDR2 LQKENI. Trimming cost V 3 bases and J 12 bases, with 21 bases left between them. Here the CDR3 reads CASSPLAEGLLGQFF. The DNA of the CDR3 is TGTGCCAGCTCACCCTTAGCGGAGGGTCTGCTAGGGCAGTTCTTC.

The table lists this clonotype with many counts. The chain carries TRBV9 and TRBJ2-7; D gene ambiguous. Trimming took 3 bases from V and 9 from J, leaving 16 bases between them. This CDR3 contains 13 residues. Per germline, CDR1 SGDLS and CDR2 YYNGEE. The CDR3 loop is CASSEAGDGAQYF. In nucleotides, the CDR3 is TGTGCCAGCAGCGAGGCCGGAGACGGCGCGCAGTACTTC.

This clonotype was counted between two and nine times. The chain combines TRBV7-2 with TRBJ1-2; no firm D call. Germline V lookup: CDR1 SGHTA, CDR2 FQGNSA. Trimming took 3 bases from V and 4 from J, leaving 12 bases between them. This CDR3 is built from 14 residues. The CDR3 is CASSFQGSLYGYTF. CDR3 bases: TGTGCCAGCAGCTTTCAAGGCAGCCTCTATGGCTACACCTTC.

This chain uses TRBV4-3 with TRBJ2-1, with D perhaps TRBD1 or TRBD2 (5 bases each). This CDR3 contains 15 residues. Trimming removed 4 bases from V and 7 bases from J, with 17 bases in between. The V gene's germline CDR1 is LGHNA and CDR2 YSLEER. In DNA, the CDR3 is TGCGCCAGCAGCCTGGGACCAACTGCTACGAATGAGCAGTTCTTC. Protein: CASSLGPTATNEQFF.

CDR3 nucleotides: TGTGCCAGCAGTACTGGGGGGGCGCGGAACAATCAGCCCCAGCATTTT. Residues: CASSTGGARNNQPQHF. This chain joins TRBV6-5 and TRBJ1-5; possibly TRBD1 for D (6 bases). Germline values: CDR1 MNHEY, CDR2 SVGAGI. With 5 bases removed from V and 3 bases from J, the gap between germline ends came to 17 bases. The CDR3 is made up of 16 amino acids.

CDR3 residues: CAWDRTANTEAFF. The CDR3 DNA reads TGTGCCTGGGATCGGACAGCAAACACTGAAGCTTTCTTT. The rearrangement links TRBV30 to TRBJ1-1, with D perhaps TRBD1 (6 bases). Germline lookup yields CDR1 GTSNPN and CDR2 SVGIG (reference sequence). The CDR3 is made up of 13 amino acids. The V and J ends lost 5 bases and 2 bases respectively, with 12 bases between them.

The chain is built from TRBV6-5 and TRBJ2-7; D is uncertain. CDR1 is MNHEY and CDR2 is SVGAGI in the germline V gene. V lost 0 bases to trimming and J lost 0 bases, with 12 bases between them. This CDR3 comprises 16 residues. The CDR3 nucleotides are TGTGCCAGCAGTTACTCCGGGTTCTCTAGCTCCTACGAGCAGTACTTC. It encodes CASSYSGFSSSYEQYF.

This clonotype appeared a few times. The chain recombines TRBV6-5 with TRBJ1-1; D is possibly TRBD1 (6 bases). Germline-derived CDR1 and CDR2 are MNHEY and SVGAGI. The V end was cut by 1 base, the J end by 4 bases, with 13 bases between. This CDR3 is 15 amino acids long. CDR3 residues: CASSYYPKGGTEAFF. CDR3 in DNA: TGTGCCAGCAGTTACTACCCCAAGGGGGGCACTGAAGCTTTCTTT.

This clonotype was observed at least ten times. The CDR3, as DNA: TGCAGCGCCAGGACAGGGGGCACAGATACGCAGTATTTT. It yields the protein CSARTGGTDTQYF. This chain connects TRBV29-1 to TRBJ2-3, with TRBD1 identical over 9 bases. V trimming: 7 bases; J trimming: 1 base; junction bases outside the gene matches: 3. The CDR3 has 13 amino acids. Germline values: CDR1 SQVTM, CDR2 ANQGSEA.

The chain employs TRBV30 and TRBJ2-7; no reliable D call. The CDR3 length is 11 residues. Germline V gene sequence: CDR1 GTSNPN, CDR2 SVGIG (reference sequence). V lost 0 bases and J lost 3, with 3 bases in between. The CDR3 is CAWSVIYEQYF. The CDR3 nucleotides read TGTGCCTGGAGTGTAATCTACGAGCAGTACTTC.

This clonotype was observed a few times. V and J are TRBV5-6 and TRBJ1-1, with TRBD1 matching 12 bases. Germline CDR1 reads SGHDT; CDR2 reads YYEEEE. With 0 bases clipped from V and 10 bases from J, the junction kept 13 bases outside the gene matches. The CDR3 contains 17 residues. As DNA, the CDR3 is TGTGCCAGCAGCTTGGTGGCAGGGACAGGGGGCAAGGTGTCAGCTTTCTTT. This sequence encodes CASSLVAGTGGKVSAFF.

This sequence joins TRBV12-3 or TRBV12-4 and TRBJ1-2; maybe TRBD1 (5 bases). With 7 bases removed from V and 7 bases from J, the gap between germline ends came to 13 bases. This CDR3 has 12 residues. The CDR3 DNA follows: TGTGCCAGCACCTTGGGACCTAGTGGCTACACCTTC. This sequence encodes CASTLGPSGYTF.

This clonotype was found many times. V is TRBV7-9 and J is TRBJ2-3, with D possibly being TRBD1 or TRBD2 (6 bases each). Germline CDR1 SEHNR, CDR2 FQNEAQ (reference sequence). CDR3 length equals 16 residues. The V end was cut by 5 bases, the J end by 0 bases, with 15 bases between. The CDR3 DNA follows: TGTGCCAGCAGCCAGGGGATAGCGGTTAGCACAGATACGCAGTATTTT. Translation gives CASSQGIAVSTDTQYF.

The rearrangement links TRBV2 to TRBJ1-1; a weak D match, TRBD1 (5 bases). The CDR3 totals 12 residues. V was trimmed by 7 bases and J by 7 bases, leaving 13 bases between them. Germline-derived CDR1 and CDR2 are SNHLY and FYNNEI. The CDR3 loop is CASTTGEVEAFF. CDR3 nucleotide sequence: TGTGCCAGCACGACGGGGGAGGTTGAAGCTTTCTTT.

The chain combines TRBV24-1 with TRBJ2-3, with 9 bases identical to TRBD2. The length of the CDR3 is 16 residues. Unmatched junction bases numbered 6, after V lost 3 bases and J lost 3 bases. The germline CDR1 and CDR2 sequences are KGHDR and SFDVKD. The CDR3 loop is CATSDARAGGTDTQYF. The DNA of the CDR3 is TGTGCCACCAGTGATGCCCGGGCGGGAGGGACAGATACGCAGTATTTT.

V gene TRBV30 combines with J gene TRBJ1-1; no definite D call. Per germline, CDR1 GTSNPN and CDR2 SVGIG (reference sequence). V gave up 1 base and J gave up 3 bases, with 18 bases separating them. The CDR3 spans 16 residues. The CDR3 spells CAWSGVGRTSDTEAFF. Here the CDR3 DNA reads TGTGCCTGGAGTGGGGTAGGGCGGACGTCGGACACTGAAGCTTTCTTT.

The rearrangement uses TRBV7-9 and TRBJ1-6; a possible D gene is TRBD1 (6 bases). V lost 2 bases and J lost 0, with 8 bases in between. The CDR3 is 16 residues long. Per germline, CDR1 SEHNR and CDR2 FQNEAQ (reference sequence). CDR3 DNA sequence: TGTGCCAGCAGCTTAAGCAGGGGCTCCTATAATTCACCCCTCCACTTT. Protein product: CASSLSRGSYNSPLHF.